This TCR beta chain is drawn from a study of blood T cell repertoires in COVID-19. Study as a whole: The cDNA or gDNA used as material had been derived from T cells, B-cell-depleted T cells, or PBMCs.

The CDR3 sequence is 16 residues long. J gave up 5 bases and V 1 base, and 7 bases lay outside the gene matches. Germline values: CDR1 SGHTA, CDR2 FQGNSA. Libraries were prepared by immunoSEQ multiplex PCR; TCRdb keeps only in-frame clonotypes and omits some of them. Altogether some 200,000 clones are present, roughly 87% being singletons, with the ten largest covering approximately 2.2%. Sequences were obtained from PBMCs or T cells enriched from blood (not recorded which). The V and J genes are TRBV7-2 and TRBJ2-5; TRBD2 matches at 10 bases. This sequence originates from a woman aged 30 to 39 who had recovered from COVID-19. The CDR3 DNA reads TGTGCCAGCAGCTTAGATGCTAGCGGGAGAGGGGAGACCCAGTACTTC. This sequence encodes CASSLDASGRGETQYF.